The 8 T cell receptor beta chains below all came from one sample that was sequenced in a study of T cell responses to AZD1222 COVID-19 vaccine. Profiling relied on immunoSEQ multiplex PCR, and the TCRdb table lists in-frame clones only, not all of them. The sample lists tens of thousands of clones, almost 80% occurring once. Sample: peripheral blood, taken on day 0 of AZD1222 vaccination. The receptors were gathered from an adult in good health.

V is TRBV5-1 and J is TRBJ2-7; a possible D gene is TRBD2 (7 bases). Germline V lookup: CDR1 SGHRS, CDR2 YFSETQ. Trimming removed 3 bases at V and 3 bases at J, with 16 bases between. This CDR3 has 15 residues. Here the CDR3 reads CASSSAGAPIYEQYF. As DNA, the CDR3 is TGCGCCAGCAGCTCCGCGGGGGCCCCTATCTACGAGCAGTACTTC. Variable domain in full (rest from reference TRBV5-1 and TRBJ2-7): KAGVTQTPRYLIKTRGQQVTLSCSPISGHRSVSWYQQTPGQGLQFLFEYFSETQRNKGNFPGRFSGRQFSNSRSEMNVSTLELGDSALYLCASSSAGAPIYEQYFGPGTRLTVT.

The V and J genes are TRBV7-2 and TRBJ1-1, with 9 bases fitting TRBD1. Germline V gene data show CDR1 as SGHTA and CDR2 as FQGNSA. This CDR3 is built from 15 residues. Unmatched junction bases numbered 11, after V lost 7 bases and J lost 5 bases. This CDR3 is CASTKSGGTGTEAFF. The DNA of the CDR3 is TGTGCCAGCACCAAATCGGGGGGGACAGGGACTGAAGCTTTCTTT.

As for this clone: Other DNA variants within this sample encode the same CDR3. The chain employs TRBV7-9 and TRBJ2-1, with D perhaps matching TRBD2 (5 bases). V was cut by 5 bases and J by 7 bases, with 18 bases left in between. This CDR3 has 15 amino acids. Per the germline V gene, CDR1 is SEHNR and CDR2 is FQNEAQ (reference sequence). The CDR3 region has the DNA TGTGCCAGCAGCCCTCGGGATAGGGATGGGAATGAGCAGTTCTTC. This codes for CASSPRDRDGNEQFF.

The V call is TRBV24-1, the J call TRBJ2-2; 8 bases are shared with TRBD2. Germline V gene sequence: CDR1 KGHDR, CDR2 SFDVKD. The CDR3 is made up of 14 amino acids. V gave up 7 bases and J gave up 7 bases; unmatched junction bases: 7. The CDR3 protein is CATRSGSSIGELFF. CDR3 in DNA: TGTGCCACCAGGAGCGGGAGTAGTATCGGGGAGCTGTTTTTT.

J is TRBJ2-1 and V is TRBV19; TRBD2 matches at 14 bases. The length of the CDR3 is 16 residues. Per germline, CDR1 LNHDA and CDR2 SQIVND (reference sequence). The ends lost 5 bases at V and 4 bases at J; junction bases unmatched: 4. The CDR3 coding sequence is TGTGCCAGTAGTCCGGGACTAGCGGGGGTTTACAATGAGCAGTTCTTC. This gives the protein CASSPGLAGVYNEQFF.

Concerning this clone itself: Other DNA sequences from this sample encode an identical CDR3 as well. The genes are TRBV5-1 and TRBJ2-1, with D possibly TRBD1 on 5 matching bases. Germline values: CDR1 SGHRS, CDR2 YFSETQ. Trimming stripped 0 bases from V and 1 base from J, with 5 bases between. The CDR3 contains 14 residues. CDR3 region: CASSLEGSYNEQFF. The CDR3 coding sequence is TGCGCCAGCAGCTTGGAGGGGTCCTACAATGAGCAGTTCTTC.

This chain links TRBV6-5 with TRBJ1-2; TRBD1 might be the D (6 bases). The V and J ends lost 3 bases and 6 bases respectively, with 20 bases between them. The CDR3 covers 16 residues. Germline-derived CDR1 and CDR2 are MNHEY and SVGAGI. CDR3 sequence: CASSYDLDRTRDGYTF. The CDR3 DNA reads as TGTGCCAGCAGTTATGACCTCGACAGGACGAGGGATGGCTACACCTTC.

This chain uses TRBV2 with TRBJ2-5, with 9 bases that match TRBD1. J lost 5 bases, V lost 6 bases, and 1 base had no gene match. The CDR3 consists of 12 residues. The germline CDR1 and CDR2 sequences are SNHLY and FYNNEI. The CDR3 region has the DNA TGTGCCAGCAGAGACAGGGGGGAGACCCAGTACTTC. Its translation: CASRDRGETQYF.